This T cell receptor beta chain was documented in a study of T cell responses to AZD1222 COVID-19 vaccine. The repertoire was sequenced with immunoSEQ multiplex PCR; TCRdb's copy has only in-frame clones and lacks some. The repertoire includes about 92,000 clones, roughly nine tenths of them detected once, and around 1.6% sits in the top ten. Trimming at V came to 5 bases and at J to 2 bases, leaving 9 bases not matched to a gene. The CDR3 loop spans 15 amino acids. CDR1 is SNHLY and CDR2 is FYNNEI in the germline V gene. The specimen was peripheral blood, collected on day 0 of AZD1222 vaccination. This clonotype was obtained from an adult in good health. The chain has TRBV2 and TRBJ2-7; 7 positions match TRBD2. The CDR3, as DNA: TGTGCCAGCAGTATAGAGGGAGCGGGGCCCTACGAGCAGTACTTC. Translation: CASSIEGAGPYEQYF.